These 7 T cell receptor beta chains came from one sample sequenced in a study of blood T cell repertoires in COVID-19. Sequencing used immunoSEQ multiplex PCR; TCRdb keeps in-frame clones, though not all of them. The sample has over 150,000 clones; roughly four fifths are singletons. The sample consisted of PBMCs or T cells enriched from blood (not recorded which). The receptors were sampled from a man aged 35-49 years who had recovered from COVID-19.

The chain couples TRBV9 to TRBJ2-3; 7 nucleotides align to TRBD2. Germline trimming cut 3 bases from V and 5 bases from J; bases unmatched to any gene: 12. The CDR3 runs 16 residues. In germline, CDR1 is SGDLS, CDR2 YYNGEE. Written as DNA, the CDR3 is TGTGCCAGCAGCGAGTATACCGGGACTACAAGAGATACGCAGTATTTT. It is translated as CASSEYTGTTRDTQYF.

The genes are TRBV7-8 and TRBJ2-2, with a weak D call TRBD1 (6 bases). V dropped 0 bases and J dropped 6 bases, with 14 bases sitting between them. This CDR3 is 16 amino acids long. Germline CDR1 is SGHVS and CDR2 is FQNEAQ. The CDR3 DNA reads TGTGCCAGCAGCTTAGCGGCCAGGGGAAGATCCGGGGAGCTGTTTTTT. Translated: CASSLAARGRSGELFF. Drawing the rest from reference TRBV7-8 and TRBJ2-2, the complete variable domain is GAGVSQSPRYKVAKRGQDVALRCDPISGHVSLFWYQQALGQGPEFLTYFQNEAQLDKSGLPSDRFFAERPEGSVSTLKIQRTQQEDSAVYLCASSLAARGRSGELFFGEGSRLTVL.

The chain joins TRBV9 to TRBJ2-7; 10 bases fit TRBD2. The length of the CDR3 is 16 residues. From germline, CDR1 is SGDLS and CDR2 YYNGEE. The ends lost 1 base at V and 7 bases at J; junction bases unmatched: 11. The CDR3 sequence: CASSVSPEASGREQYF. The DNA of the CDR3 is TGTGCCAGCAGCGTATCGCCCGAAGCTAGCGGGAGAGAGCAGTACTTC. The full variable domain, in which reference TRBV9 and TRBJ2-7 provide the parts outside the CDR3, is DSGVTQTPKHLITATGQRVTLRCSPRSGDLSVYWYQQSLDQGLQFLIQYYNGEERAKGNILERFSAQQFPDLHSELNLSSLELGDSALYFCASSVSPEASGREQYFGPGTRLTVT.

V is TRBV27 and J is TRBJ1-1, with TRBD1 identical over 7 bases. V lost 9 bases and J lost 4; bases outside the gene matches: 14. Germline loops: CDR1 MNHEY, CDR2 SMNVEV (reference sequence). The CDR3 length is 15 residues. CDR3 loop: CASKQGITIGTEAFF. The CDR3 coding sequence is TGTGCCAGTAAACAGGGGATCACCATCGGCACTGAAGCTTTCTTT.

This clone has more than one count but fewer than ten. This chain uses TRBV7-2 with TRBJ1-1; TRBD1 aligns across 9 bases. J gave up 11 bases and V 3 bases, and 7 bases lay outside the gene matches. The CDR3 covers 13 residues. CDR1 is SGHTA and CDR2 is FQGNSA in the germline V gene. The CDR3 bases are TGTGCCAGCAGCTTTCTCGGGACAGGGCTGGCTTTCTTT. Translated: CASSFLGTGLAFF.

In this sample, this clone turned up a few times. The chain recombines TRBV25-1 with TRBJ2-5; TRBD2 is a possible D gene (6 bases). The germline CDR1 and CDR2 sequences are MGHDK and SYGVNS. The CDR3 runs to 14 residues. Deletions cut 2 bases from V and 1 base from J, with 8 bases between. CDR3 loop: CASSEREFQETQYF. CDR3 nucleotide sequence: TGTGCCAGCAGTGAACGGGAGTTCCAAGAGACCCAGTACTTC.

The chain links TRBV5-5 to TRBJ2-7; D is perhaps TRBD2 (5 bases). Trimming removed 0 bases from V and 9 bases from J, with 13 bases in between. CDR1 is SGHKS, CDR2 YYEKEE, per germline (reference sequence). The CDR3 consists of 13 residues. CDR3 nucleotides: TGTGCCAGCAGCTTGGTTGGAGGAGGTGTGCAGTACGTC. This translates into CASSLVGGGVQYV.